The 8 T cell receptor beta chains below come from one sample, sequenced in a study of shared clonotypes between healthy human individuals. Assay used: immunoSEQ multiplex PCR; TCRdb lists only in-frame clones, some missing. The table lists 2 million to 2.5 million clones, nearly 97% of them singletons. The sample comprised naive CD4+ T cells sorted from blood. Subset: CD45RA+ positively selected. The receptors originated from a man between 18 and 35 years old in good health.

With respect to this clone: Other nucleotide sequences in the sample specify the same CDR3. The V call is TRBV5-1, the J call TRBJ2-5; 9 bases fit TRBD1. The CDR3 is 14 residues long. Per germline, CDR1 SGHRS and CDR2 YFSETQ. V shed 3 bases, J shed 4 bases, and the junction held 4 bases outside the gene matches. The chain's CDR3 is CASSSTGGVETQYF. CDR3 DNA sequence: TGCGCCAGCAGCTCGACAGGGGGAGTAGAGACCCAGTACTTC.

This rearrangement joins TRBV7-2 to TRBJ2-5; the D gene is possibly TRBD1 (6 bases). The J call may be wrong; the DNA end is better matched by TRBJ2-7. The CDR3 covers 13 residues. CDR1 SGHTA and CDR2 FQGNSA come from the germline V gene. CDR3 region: CASSVRDIYEQYF. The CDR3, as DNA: TGTGCCAGCAGCGTACGGGACATCTACGAGCAGTACTTC.

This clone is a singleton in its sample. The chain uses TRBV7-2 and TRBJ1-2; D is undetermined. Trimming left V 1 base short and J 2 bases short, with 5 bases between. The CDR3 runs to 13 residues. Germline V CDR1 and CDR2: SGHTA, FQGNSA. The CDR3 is CASSLDKNYGYTF. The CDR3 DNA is TGTGCCAGCAGCTTAGACAAGAACTATGGCTACACCTTC.

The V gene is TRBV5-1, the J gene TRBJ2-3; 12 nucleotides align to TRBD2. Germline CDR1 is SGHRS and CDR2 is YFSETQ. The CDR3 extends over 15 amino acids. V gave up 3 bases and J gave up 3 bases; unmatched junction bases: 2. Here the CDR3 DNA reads TGCGCCAGCAGCTCTAGCGGGGGGGCAACAGATACGCAGTATTTT. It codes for CASSSSGGATDTQYF. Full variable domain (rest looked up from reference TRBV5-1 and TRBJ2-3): KAGVTQTPRYLIKTRGQQVTLSCSPISGHRSVSWYQQTPGQGLQFLFEYFSETQRNKGNFPGRFSGRQFSNSRSEMNVSTLELGDSALYLCASSSSGGATDTQYFGPGTRLTVL.

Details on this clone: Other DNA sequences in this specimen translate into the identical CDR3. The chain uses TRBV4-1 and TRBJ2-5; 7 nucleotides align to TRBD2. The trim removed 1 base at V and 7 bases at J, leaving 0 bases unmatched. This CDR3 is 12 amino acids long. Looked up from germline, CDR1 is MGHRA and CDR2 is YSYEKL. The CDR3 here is CASSQGGGTQYF. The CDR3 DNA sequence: TGCGCCAGCAGCCAAGGGGGGGGGACCCAGTACTTC.

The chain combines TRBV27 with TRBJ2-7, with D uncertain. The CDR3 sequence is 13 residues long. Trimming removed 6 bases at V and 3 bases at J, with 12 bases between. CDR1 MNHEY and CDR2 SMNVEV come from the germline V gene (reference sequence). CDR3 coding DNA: TGTGCCAGCAGGCGTGGGTATTACTACGAGCAGTACTTC. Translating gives CASRRGYYYEQYF.

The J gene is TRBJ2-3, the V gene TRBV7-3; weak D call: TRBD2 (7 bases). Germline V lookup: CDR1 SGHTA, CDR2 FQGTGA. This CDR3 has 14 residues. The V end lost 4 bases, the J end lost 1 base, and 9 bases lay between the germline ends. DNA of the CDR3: TGTGCCAGCAGCTCGGGGGGCCGCACAGATACGCAGTATTTT. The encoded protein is CASSSGGRTDTQYF.

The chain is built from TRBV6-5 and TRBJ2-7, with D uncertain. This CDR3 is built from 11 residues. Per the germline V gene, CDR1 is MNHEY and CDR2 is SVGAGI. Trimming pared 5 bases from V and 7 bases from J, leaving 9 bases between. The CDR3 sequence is CASSHGSEQYF. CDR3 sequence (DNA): TGTGCCAGCAGTCACGGTTCAGAGCAGTACTTC.